These T cell receptor beta chains were read from a single sample in a study of long-term antiretroviral therapy in people with HIV. Repertoires were generated with immunoSEQ multiplex PCR, while TCRdb's copy carries only in-frame clones and drops some. The sample yields some 28,000 clones, over 75% seen once. The sample in question was unsorted PBMCs, obtained 0.5 years after starting antiretroviral therapy. The receptors were sampled from a woman under 30 with HIV. Each CDR3 is given with its conserved first and last residue. A D gene is named only where the DNA matches it firmly. Some rows have no size entry. The others give once, few or many, or a class for an expanded clone.

cdr3_nt cdr3_aa d_call clone_size j_call v_call
TGTGCCAGCAGCCACTCGGGACAGGGGGCGAGGTCAGCCATCGAGCAGTACTTC CASSHSGQGARSAIEQYF TRBD1 - TRBJ2-7 TRBV4-2
TGCGCCAGCAGCTTGGCCCTGAACACCGGGGAGCTGTTTTTT CASSLALNTGELFF - once TRBJ2-2 TRBV5-1
TGTGCCAGCAGTTTAAGGAGAGGCGGGGAACCCGAGCAGTACTTC CASSLRRGGEPEQYF - - TRBJ2-7 TRBV27
TGTGCCAGCAGCTTGGATCCAGGGGGCGCCCGATACCGTTTT CASSLDPGGARYRF TRBD1 - TRBJ2-3 TRBV5-6
TGTGCCACCTCACCTTCCGGGACTAGCGGCTACAATGAGCAGTTCTTC CATSPSGTSGYNEQFF TRBD2 - TRBJ2-1 TRBV10-3
TGTGCCAGCGGGGAGGTGGACGGCTACACCTTC CASGEVDGYTF - - TRBJ1-2 TRBV6-5
TGTGCCAGCAGCCCAGGGTTGGGGAATTCACCCCTCCACTTT CASSPGLGNSPLHF - - TRBJ1-6 TRBV5-4
TGTGCCAGCAGCGCTTCTAGGTGGGCCGATGAGCAGTTCTTC CASSASRWADEQFF - - TRBJ2-1 TRBV9
TGTGCCAGCAGTAGAGAGGGGTACAATGAGCAGTTCTTC CASSREGYNEQFF - - TRBJ2-1 TRBV27
TGTGCCAGCAGTGACATTGGGGTGGGCTACGAGCAGTACTTC CASSDIGVGYEQYF - - TRBJ2-7 TRBV6-4
TGTGCCAGCAGCTTGAAACCGGGACAGGGGGAGACTGAAGCTTTCTTT CASSLKPGQGETEAFF TRBD1 - TRBJ1-1 TRBV5-6
TGTGCCAGCGGAACCGGGGGAGGGCCCGACACCGGGGAGCTGTTTTTT CASGTGGGPDTGELFF TRBD2 - TRBJ2-2 TRBV4-2
TGTGCCAGCAGAAAGCGGGACCCCGGCTCCTACGAGCAGTACTTC CASRKRDPGSYEQYF TRBD2 - TRBJ2-7 TRBV6-6
TGTGCCAGCAGCCACCCTAAATGGACAGGGGCGGTTTCGAACACTGAAGCTTTCTTT CASSHPKWTGAVSNTEAFF TRBD1 - TRBJ1-1 TRBV28
TGCAGCGTTGAAAAAGGATCCTACGAGCAGTACTTC CSVEKGSYEQYF - - TRBJ2-7 TRBV29-1